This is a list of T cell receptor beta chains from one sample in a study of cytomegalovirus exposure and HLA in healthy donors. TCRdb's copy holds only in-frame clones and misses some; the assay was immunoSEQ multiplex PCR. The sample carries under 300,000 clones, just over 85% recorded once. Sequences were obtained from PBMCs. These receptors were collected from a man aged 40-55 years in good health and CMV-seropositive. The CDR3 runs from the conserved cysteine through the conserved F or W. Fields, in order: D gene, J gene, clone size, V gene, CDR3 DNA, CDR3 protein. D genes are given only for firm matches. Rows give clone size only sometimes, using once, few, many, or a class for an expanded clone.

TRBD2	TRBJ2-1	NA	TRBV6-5	TGTGCCAGCATCACGCCCGGGACTAGCGGCAATGAGCAGTTCTTC	CASITPGTSGNEQFF
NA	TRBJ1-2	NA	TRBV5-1	TGCGCCAGCAGCAGAGAAGAAGCTAACTATGGCTACACCTTC	CASSREEANYGYTF
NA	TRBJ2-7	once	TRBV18	TGTGCCAGCTCGCCGGACAGTTACGAGCAGTACTTC	CASSPDSYEQYF
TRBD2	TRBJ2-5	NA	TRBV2	TGTGCCAGCCGCGGACTAGCGCGGGAGACCCAGTACTTC	CASRGLARETQYF
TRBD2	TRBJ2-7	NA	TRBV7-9	TGTGCCAGCAGCGGACGCGGTTTGCGGGAGGGCCTGTACGAGCAGTACTTC	CASSGRGLREGLYEQYF
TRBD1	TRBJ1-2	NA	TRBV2	TGTGCCAGCAGTGACCGACAGGGGTATGGCTACACCTTC	CASSDRQGYGYTF
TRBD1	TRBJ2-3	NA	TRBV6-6	TGTGCCAGCCGATACCGGGACAGGGGTTCAGATACGCAGTATTTT	CASRYRDRGSDTQYF
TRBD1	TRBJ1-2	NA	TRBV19	TGTGCCAGTAGTCCAACGCACAGGGGGCAAAGCTATGGCTACACCTTC	CASSPTHRGQSYGYTF
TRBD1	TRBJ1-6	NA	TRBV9	TGTGCCAGCAGCCGAGGGGGCCGGTCTAATTCACCCCTCCACTTT	CASSRGGRSNSPLHF
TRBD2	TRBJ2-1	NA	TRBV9	TGTGCCAGCAGCGTAGGGGGGCTAGCGGGGGATTTAAATGAGCAGTTCTTC	CASSVGGLAGDLNEQFF
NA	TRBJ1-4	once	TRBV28	TGTGCCAGCGCGGGGGGAGTAAAACTGTTTTTT	CASAGGVKLFF
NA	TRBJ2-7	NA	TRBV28	TGTGCCAGCACCCTAGCGAGCTCCTACGAGCAGTACTTC	CASTLASSYEQYF
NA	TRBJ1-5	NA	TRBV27	TGTGCCAGCAGTTTAATGGCAGGTAGCAATCAGCCCCAGCATTTT	CASSLMAGSNQPQHF
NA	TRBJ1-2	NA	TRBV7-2	TGTGCCAGCAGCCCTAATGGGCTCTATGGCTACACCTTC	CASSPNGLYGYTF
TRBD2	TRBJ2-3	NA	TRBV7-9	TGTGCCAGCAGTTTCCCGACTAGCGGGAGGGCAGATACGCAGTATTTT	CASSFPTSGRADTQYF
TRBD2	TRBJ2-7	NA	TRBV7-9	TGTGCCAGCAGCTCCTCGGGGGGGACCATATCCTACGAGCAGTACTTC	CASSSSGGTISYEQYF
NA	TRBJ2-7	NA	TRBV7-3	TGTGCCAGCAGCTTGATAACAGGGAACGAGCAGTACTTC	CASSLITGNEQYF
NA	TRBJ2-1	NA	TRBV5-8	TGTGCCAGCAGCTTGGGACTCGGGGGTGAGCAGTTCTTC	CASSLGLGGEQFF
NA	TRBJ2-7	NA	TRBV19	TGTGCCAGTAGTACAGGGATTTGGTACGAGCAGTACTTC	CASSTGIWYEQYF
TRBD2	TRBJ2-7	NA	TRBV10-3	TGTGCCATCAGCTCCACTAGCGGGAGGGTCGACGAGCAGTACTTC	CAISSTSGRVDEQYF
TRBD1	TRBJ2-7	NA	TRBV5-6	TGTGCCAGCAGCTCACCCCCGGGACAGGGGCACCACGAGCAGTACTTC	CASSSPPGQGHHEQYF
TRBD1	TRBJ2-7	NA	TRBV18	TGTGCCAGCTCACTTGCGACAGGGGGCGAGCAGTACTTC	CASSLATGGEQYF
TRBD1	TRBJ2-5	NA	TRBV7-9	TGTGCCAGCAGACATCAGACAGGGGGCGGGGAGACCCAGTACTTC	CASRHQTGGGETQYF
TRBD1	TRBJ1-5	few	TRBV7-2	TGTGCCAGCAGCTCCCTTTACAGGGGTGGTCAGCCCCAGCATTTT	CASSSLYRGGQPQHF
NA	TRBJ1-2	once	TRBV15	TGTGCCACCAGCACCCCGGGGGGGGGCTATGGCTACACCTTC	CATSTPGGGYGYTF
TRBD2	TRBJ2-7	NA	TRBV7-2	TGTGCCAGCAGTCGAACTAGCGGGAGCGCCTACGAGCAGTACTTC	CASSRTSGSAYEQYF
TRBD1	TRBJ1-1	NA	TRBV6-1	TGTGCCAGCAGCGACCAGGACAGGGCGAACACTGAAGCTTTCTTT	CASSDQDRANTEAFF
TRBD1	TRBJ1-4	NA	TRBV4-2	TGTGCCAGCAGCCTCGCGGCCGGGACAGGTTTATTTGCAACTAATGAAAAACTGTTTTTT	CASSLAAGTGLFATNEKLFF
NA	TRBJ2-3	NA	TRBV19	TGTGCCAGTAGTATAATCCCCGGACTTGGGGCGGGGGCCTTCACAGATACGCAGTATTTT	CASSIIPGLGAGAFTDTQYF
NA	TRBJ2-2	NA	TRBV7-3	TGTGCCAGCACCCCAGGAGGTAGCCTCGGCGGGGAGCTGTTTTTT	CASTPGGSLGGELFF
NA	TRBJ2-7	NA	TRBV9	TGTGCCAGCAGCGTAGCGTCTTCCGGGGAGCAGTACTTC	CASSVASSGEQYF
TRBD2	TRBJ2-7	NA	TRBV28	TGTGCCAGCAGTTTATTAGTAGCGGGAGGGCCCTACGAGCAGTACTTC	CASSLLVAGGPYEQYF
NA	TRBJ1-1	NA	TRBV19	TGTGCCAGTAGTATAGATCACGGACAGTACACTGAAGCTTTCTTT	CASSIDHGQYTEAFF
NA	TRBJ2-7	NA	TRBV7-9	TGTGCCAGCAGCTTAGGAGGGCGAAACGAGCAGTACTTC	CASSLGGRNEQYF
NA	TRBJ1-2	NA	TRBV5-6	TGTGCCAGCAGATCGGCGGGGGCGGACTATGGCTACACCTTC	CASRSAGADYGYTF
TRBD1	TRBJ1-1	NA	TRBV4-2	TGTGCCAGCAGCCAAGAGGGACAGTATAACACTGAAGCTTTCTTT	CASSQEGQYNTEAFF
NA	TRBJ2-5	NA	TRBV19	TGTGCCAGTAGTATACCAGCGGTGGGGGAGACCCAGTACTTC	CASSIPAVGETQYF
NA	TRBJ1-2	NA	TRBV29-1	TGCAGCGTTGAAGGCCAGGGCTATGGCTACACCTTC	CSVEGQGYGYTF
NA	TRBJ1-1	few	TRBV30	TGTGCCTGGAGTCAGGGAATTAACACTGAAGCTTTCTTT	CAWSQGINTEAFF
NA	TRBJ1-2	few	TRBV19	TGTGCCAGTAGTATGCACTCGGACACATCCTATGGCTACACCTTC	CASSMHSDTSYGYTF
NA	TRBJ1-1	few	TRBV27	TGTGCCAGCAGTGGGCCCTGGGGGGATACGGTCGCTTTCTTT	CASSGPWGDTVAFF
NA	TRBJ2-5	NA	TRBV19	TGTGCCAGTAGTATTCTGCGGCAGGGGCAAGAGACCCAGTACTTC	CASSILRQGQETQYF
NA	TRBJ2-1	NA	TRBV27	TGTGCCAGCAGTTTCCGCGACTACAATGAGCAGTTCTTC	CASSFRDYNEQFF
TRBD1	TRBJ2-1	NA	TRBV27	TGTGCCAGCAGAACCACGGGGACAGGGAGAAATGAGCAGTTCTTC	CASRTTGTGRNEQFF
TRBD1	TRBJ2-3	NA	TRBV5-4	TGTGCCAGTTCACAGGGGGTGAGCACAGATACGCAGTATTTT	CASSQGVSTDTQYF
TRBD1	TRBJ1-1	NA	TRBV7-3	TGTGCCAGCAGCTTAAATCCCGGACAGGGGAAGGCTGAAGCTTTCTTT	CASSLNPGQGKAEAFF
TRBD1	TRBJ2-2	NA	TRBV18	TGTGCCAGCTCACCGCAGGGGGCGGACACCGGGGAGCTGTTTTTT	CASSPQGADTGELFF
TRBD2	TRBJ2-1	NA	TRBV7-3	TGTGCCAGCAGCCCCCAGGGAGCGGGAGTCTACAATGAGCAGTTCTTC	CASSPQGAGVYNEQFF
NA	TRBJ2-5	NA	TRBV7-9	TGTGCCAGCAGCTCGAGAATGAGGGCAGGAGAGACCCAGTACTTC	CASSSRMRAGETQYF